The 3 T cell receptor beta chains below come from one sample, sequenced in a study of blood T cell repertoires in COVID-19. Using immunoSEQ multiplex PCR, the repertoire was profiled, and TCRdb retains in-frame clones only, with some absent. The sample shows approximately 150,000 clones, about 81% of them seen only once. The sample taken for sequencing was peripheral blood. Receptors were obtained from a woman older than 75 with acute or convalescent COVID-19.

The rearrangement joins TRBV19 to TRBJ2-4; 9 bases agree with TRBD2. V lost 5 bases, J lost 11 bases, and 4 bases stayed unmatched. The CDR3 extends over 12 amino acids. Germline CDR1 is LNHDA and CDR2 is SQIVND (reference sequence). The CDR3 nucleotides read TGTGCCAGTAGTTTCGGGACTAGCTTTCAGTACTTC. This encodes CASSFGTSFQYF.

The chain links TRBV11-2 to TRBJ2-3; 8 positions agree with TRBD2. The CDR3 runs to 14 residues. Germline lookup yields CDR1 SGHAT and CDR2 FQNNGV. Trimming took 6 bases from V and 5 from J; bases not matched to a gene: 7. DNA for the CDR3: TGTGCCAGCAGGGGAACGGGAGGGATAGATACGCAGTATTTT. Its protein product is CASRGTGGIDTQYF.

The rearrangement joins TRBV6-1 to TRBJ1-1, with TRBD1 matching 9 bases. Germline values: CDR1 MNHNS, CDR2 SASEGT. This CDR3 has 16 amino acids. Trimming at V came to 3 bases and at J to 4 bases, leaving 9 bases not matched to a gene. The CDR3 DNA is TGTGCCAGCAGTGATGAATTTAGGGGACAGGGCACTGAAGCTTTCTTT. Protein product: CASSDEFRGQGTEAFF.